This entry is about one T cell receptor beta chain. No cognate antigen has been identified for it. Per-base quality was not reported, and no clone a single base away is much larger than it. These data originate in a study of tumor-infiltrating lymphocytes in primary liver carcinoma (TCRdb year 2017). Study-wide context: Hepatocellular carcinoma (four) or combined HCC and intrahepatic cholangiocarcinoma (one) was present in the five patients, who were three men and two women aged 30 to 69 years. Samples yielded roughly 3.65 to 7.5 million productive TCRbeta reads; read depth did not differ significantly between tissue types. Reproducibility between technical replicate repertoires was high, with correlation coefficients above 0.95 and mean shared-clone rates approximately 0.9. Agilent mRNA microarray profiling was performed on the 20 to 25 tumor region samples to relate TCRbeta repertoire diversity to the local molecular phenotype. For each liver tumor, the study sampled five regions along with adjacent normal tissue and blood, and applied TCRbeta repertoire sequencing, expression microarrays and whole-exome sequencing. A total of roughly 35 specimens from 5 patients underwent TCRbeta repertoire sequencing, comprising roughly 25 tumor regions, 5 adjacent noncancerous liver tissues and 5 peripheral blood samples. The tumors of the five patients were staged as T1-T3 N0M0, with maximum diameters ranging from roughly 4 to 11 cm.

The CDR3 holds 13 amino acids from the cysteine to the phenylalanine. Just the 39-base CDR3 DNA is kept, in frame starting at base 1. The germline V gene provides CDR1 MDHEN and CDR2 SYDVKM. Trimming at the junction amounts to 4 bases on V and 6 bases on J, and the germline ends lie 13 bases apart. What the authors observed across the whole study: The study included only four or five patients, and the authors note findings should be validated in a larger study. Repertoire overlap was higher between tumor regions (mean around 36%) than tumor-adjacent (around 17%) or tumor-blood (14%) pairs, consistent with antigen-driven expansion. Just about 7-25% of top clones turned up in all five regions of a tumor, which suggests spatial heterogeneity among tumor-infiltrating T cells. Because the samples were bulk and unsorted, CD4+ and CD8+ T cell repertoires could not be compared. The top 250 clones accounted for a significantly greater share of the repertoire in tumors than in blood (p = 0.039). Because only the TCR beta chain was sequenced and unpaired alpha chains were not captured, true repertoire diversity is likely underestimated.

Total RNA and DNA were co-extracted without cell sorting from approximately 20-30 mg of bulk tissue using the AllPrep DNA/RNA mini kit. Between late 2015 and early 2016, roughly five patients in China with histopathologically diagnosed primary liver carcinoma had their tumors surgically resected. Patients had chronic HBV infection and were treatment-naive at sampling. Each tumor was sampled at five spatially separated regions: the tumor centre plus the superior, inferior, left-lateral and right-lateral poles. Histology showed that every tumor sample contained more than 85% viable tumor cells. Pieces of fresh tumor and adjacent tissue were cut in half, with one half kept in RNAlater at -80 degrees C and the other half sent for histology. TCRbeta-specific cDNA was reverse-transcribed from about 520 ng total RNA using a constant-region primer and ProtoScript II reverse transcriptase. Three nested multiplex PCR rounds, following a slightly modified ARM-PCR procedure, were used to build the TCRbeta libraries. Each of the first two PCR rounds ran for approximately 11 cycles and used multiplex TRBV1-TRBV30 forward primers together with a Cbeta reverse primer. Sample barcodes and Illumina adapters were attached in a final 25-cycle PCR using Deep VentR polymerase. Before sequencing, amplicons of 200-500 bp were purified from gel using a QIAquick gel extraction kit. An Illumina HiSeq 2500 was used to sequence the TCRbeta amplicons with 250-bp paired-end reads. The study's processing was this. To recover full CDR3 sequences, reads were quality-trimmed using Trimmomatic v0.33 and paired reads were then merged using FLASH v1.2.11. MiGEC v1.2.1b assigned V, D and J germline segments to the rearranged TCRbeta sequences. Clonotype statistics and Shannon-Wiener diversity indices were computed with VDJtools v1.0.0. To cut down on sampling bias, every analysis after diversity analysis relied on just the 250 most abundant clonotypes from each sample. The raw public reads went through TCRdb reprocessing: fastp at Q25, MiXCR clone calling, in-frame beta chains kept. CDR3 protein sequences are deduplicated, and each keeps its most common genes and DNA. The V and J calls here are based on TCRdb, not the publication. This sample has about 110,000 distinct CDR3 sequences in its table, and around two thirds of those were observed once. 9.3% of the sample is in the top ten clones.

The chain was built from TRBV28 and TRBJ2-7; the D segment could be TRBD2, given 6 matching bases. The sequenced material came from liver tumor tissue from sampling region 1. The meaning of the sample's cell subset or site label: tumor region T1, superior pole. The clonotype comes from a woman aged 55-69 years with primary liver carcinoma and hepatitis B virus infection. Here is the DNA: TGTGCCAGCAGTTCCGGGGGAGCTGGCGAGCAGTACTTC. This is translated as CASSSGGAGEQYF.